Presented here are 15 T cell receptor beta chains from one specimen sequenced in a study of T cells in localized non-small cell lung cancer. TCRdb keeps only in-frame clones here, not all; method: immunoSEQ multiplex PCR. The sample yields roughly 16,000 clones, about 85% seen once. The sequencing here drew on peripheral blood, taken before any cancer treatment. The receptors stem from a male donor older than 55 with stage I lung adenocarcinoma.

The gene calls are TRBV5-6 and TRBJ1-6; D remains unclear. The CDR3 spans 11 residues. In germline, CDR1 is SGHDT, CDR2 YYEEEE. The ends were cut back, 1 base at V and 7 bases at J, with 0 bases in the middle. Here the CDR3 reads CASSLNSPLHF. DNA of the CDR3: TGTGCCAGCAGCTTGAATTCACCCCTCCACTTT.

This chain connects TRBV27 to TRBJ2-1, with 8 positions matching TRBD2. V was pared by 0 bases and J by 2 bases, with 6 bases of the junction left unmatched. Germline V gene lookup returns CDR1 MNHEY and CDR2 SMNVEV (reference sequence). The CDR3 is 17 amino acids. CDR3 nucleotides: TGTGCCAGCAGTTTATCGATGGGCGGGGGGCCCTACAATGAGCAGTTCTTC. It encodes CASSLSMGGGPYNEQFF.

The V gene is TRBV4-2, the J gene TRBJ2-7, with TRBD1 matching 10 bases. The CDR3 spans 14 residues. The V gene's germline CDR1 is LGHNA and CDR2 YNFKEQ. The V and J ends lost 3 bases and 3 bases, in that order; junction bases with no gene match: 2. DNA of the CDR3: TGTGCCAGCAGCCAGGGACAGGGGAGCTACGAGCAGTACTTC. Translation gives CASSQGQGSYEQYF.

The chain links TRBV5-6 to TRBJ1-2; the D is unclear. Trimming left V 1 base short and J 4 bases short, with 14 bases between. Germline-derived CDR1 and CDR2 are SGHDT and YYEEEE. There are 15 residues in the CDR3. The CDR3 protein is CASSLLGSVAYGYTF. CDR3 sequence (DNA): TGTGCCAGCAGCTTGCTCGGGTCGGTGGCCTATGGCTACACCTTC.

The chain is built from TRBV5-3 and TRBJ2-6; 12 bases fit TRBD2. TRBV5-3 falls under the ORF class, with uncertain function. V dropped 4 bases and J dropped 0; count of bases not matched to a gene: 17. The length of the CDR3 is 22 residues. DNA for the CDR3: TGTGCCAGAAGCCCGGGACTAGCGGGCACTTCGACACGGGGCTCTGGGGCCAACGTCCTGACTTTC. Its protein is CARSPGLAGTSTRGSGANVLTF.

The gene calls are TRBV5-8 and TRBJ2-1; 10 positions match TRBD1. Germline loops: CDR1 SGHTS, CDR2 YDEGEE. The CDR3 has 15 amino acids. Trimming removed 4 bases from V and 5 bases from J; junction bases left unmatched: 6. The CDR3 region is CASSPGQGRDNEQFF. Here the CDR3 DNA reads TGTGCCAGCAGCCCGGGACAGGGGAGAGACAATGAGCAGTTCTTC.

This chain uses TRBV30 with TRBJ2-2; D not certain. This CDR3 comprises 14 residues. V was pared by 0 bases and J by 1 base, with 6 bases between. Germline V lookup: CDR1 GTSNPN, CDR2 SVGIG (reference sequence). CDR3 sequence reads: CAWSVPENTGELFF. CDR3 coding DNA: TGTGCCTGGAGTGTACCTGAGAACACCGGGGAGCTGTTTTTT.

The rearrangement uses TRBV6-6 and TRBJ1-4; D may be TRBD1 (5 bases). This CDR3 contains 14 residues. V dropped 2 bases and J dropped 6 bases, with 10 bases sitting between them. CDR1 and CDR2 (germline): MNHNY, SVGAGI (reference sequence). CDR3 protein: CASSYPGEHEKLFF. In nucleotides, the CDR3 is TGTGCCAGCAGTTACCCGGGGGAGCATGAAAAACTGTTTTTT.

The chain recombines TRBV7-9 with TRBJ2-5; perhaps D is TRBD1 or TRBD2 (5 bases each). The ends were cut back, 11 bases at V and 2 bases at J, with 15 bases in the middle. The V gene's germline CDR1 is SEHNR and CDR2 FQNEAQ (reference sequence). The CDR3 totals 13 residues. The CDR3 DNA reads TGTGCCGGCTCGACCGGGGCTCAAGAGACCCAGTACTTC. It codes for CAGSTGAQETQYF.

This clone was detected only a few times. The chain has TRBV7-9 and TRBJ1-2; no clear D. This CDR3 contains 13 residues. Deletions cut 0 bases from V and 4 bases from J, with 6 bases between. CDR1 and CDR2 from the germline V gene are SEHNR and FQNEAQ (reference sequence). The CDR3 DNA follows: TGTGCCAGCAGCTTAGCGGAGATCTATGGCTACACCTTC. Its protein is CASSLAEIYGYTF.

The CDR3 reads CATSRDRETGELFF. The CDR3 DNA reads as TGTGCCACCAGCCGGGACAGGGAAACCGGGGAGCTGTTTTTT. This chain joins TRBV15 and TRBJ2-2, with 9 bases matching TRBD1. Germline CDR1 and CDR2: LNHNV and YYDKDF (reference sequence). The CDR3 covers 14 residues. The trim removed 5 bases at V and 5 bases at J, leaving 3 bases unmatched.

The chain couples TRBV9 to TRBJ1-3, with 7 bases fitting TRBD1. V was pared by 0 bases and J by 2 bases, with 5 bases of the junction left unmatched. The germline V gene encodes CDR1 SGDLS and CDR2 YYNGEE. The CDR3 totals 16 residues. The CDR3 nucleotides are TGTGCCAGCAGCGTAGGGACAGGATTCGCTGGAAACACCATATATTTT. Amino acids: CASSVGTGFAGNTIYF. The variable domain in full, completed from reference TRBV9 and TRBJ1-3, reads DSGVTQTPKHLITATGQRVTLRCSPRSGDLSVYWYQQSLDQGLQFLIQYYNGEERAKGNILERFSAQQFPDLHSELNLSSLELGDSALYFCASSVGTGFAGNTIYFGEGSWLTVV.

The chain combines TRBV28 with TRBJ1-5; possible D gene TRBD1, 5 bases. Between the trimmed V and J ends, which lost 4 bases and 7 bases, there was a span of 17 bases. CDR3 length equals 15 residues. Germline CDR1 is MDHEN and CDR2 is SYDVKM. CDR3: CASSSSSGKLQPQHF. The CDR3 bases are TGTGCCAGCAGTTCCTCTTCAGGGAAGTTACAGCCCCAGCATTTT.

This chain uses TRBV9 with TRBJ2-1; 8 bases fit TRBD1. J lost 0 bases, V lost 5 bases, and 13 bases had no gene match. The CDR3 has 18 amino acids. Germline CDR1 is SGDLS and CDR2 is YYNGEE. The CDR3 is CASSGHRGALSSYNEQFF. CDR3 nucleotides: TGTGCCAGCAGTGGACACAGGGGGGCCCTTAGCTCCTACAATGAGCAGTTCTTC.

The chain links TRBV10-3 to TRBJ1-6; TRBD1 is a possible D gene (6 bases). V lost 6 bases to trimming and J lost 3 bases, with 12 bases between them. From germline, CDR1 is ENHRY and CDR2 SYGVKD. The CDR3 has 15 residues. CDR3 sequence reads: CAIRQQGFYNSPLHF. CDR3 in DNA: TGTGCCATCAGGCAACAGGGTTTCTATAATTCACCCCTCCACTTT.